Reported below is one TCR beta chain. Its antigen is still unknown. The record originates from a study of blood T cells in healthy people across ages. Looking at the study overall: Researchers report that template switching captured about one barcoded beta molecule per two T cells. Findings of the study overall: Roughly linearly, TCR beta diversity per million T cells fell as age increased.

Through a sample-barcoded 5' primer and a J-beta primer mix, a second PCR was run for roughly 6 to 12 cycles. Researchers report that each sample yielded at least 3 million CDR3-containing paired-end reads. TCRdb redid the calling of the 5' RACE reads with MiXCR, one entry per CDR3 protein. This sample has roughly 680,000 distinct CDR3 sequences, with more than 20% found just once. CDR1 is SGHTA, CDR2 FQGNSA, per germline. This CDR3 region has 16 residues. With V trimmed by 3 bases and J by 8 bases, 9 bases remained unmatched. Each sample provided at least 6 micrograms of extracted total RNA. The sample consisted of blood. The receptor was isolated from a man in his 70s in good health. The chain links TRBV7-2 to TRBJ2-1; 11 nucleotides line up with TRBD2. The CDR3 reads CASSLSLAGGLYEQFF. The CDR3, as DNA: TGTGCCAGCAGCTTGTCTCTAGCGGGAGGTTTGTATGAGCAGTTCTTC. The entire variable domain, with the rest obtained from reference TRBV7-2 and TRBJ2-1, is as follows: GAGVSQSPSNKVTEKGKDVELRCDPISGHTALYWYRQSLGQGLEFLIYFQGNSAPDKSGLPSDRFSAERTGGSVSTLTIQRTQQEDSAVYLCASSLSLAGGLYEQFFGPGTRLTVL.